This T cell receptor beta chain was identified in a study of Ad26.COV2.S vaccination and SARS-CoV-2 variants. Germline CDR1 is SNHLY and CDR2 is FYNNEI. The length of the CDR3 is 11 residues. Trimming took 8 bases from V and 5 from J, leaving 6 bases between them. Regarding treatment: roughly 20 received Ad26.COV2.S at low or high dose, single or two shots; a few received placebo; per-sample allocation not given. Sampling was performed 63 days after the first vaccine or placebo injection. Measured with immunoSEQ multiplex PCR; TCRdb has only the in-frame clones, and not every one. Altogether more than 300,000 clones are present, about 89% being singletons, with the ten largest covering around 5%.

The receptor was isolated from a person aged 18-60 years who received the Ad26.COV2.S COVID-19 vaccine or a placebo. The specimen was peripheral blood, collected in a trial of Ad26.COV2.S vaccine versus placebo. V usage is TRBV2 and J usage is TRBJ1-4; D is ambiguous. This CDR3 reads CASLKNEKLFF. The CDR3 nucleotides are TGTGCCAGCCTTAAAAATGAAAAACTGTTTTTT.